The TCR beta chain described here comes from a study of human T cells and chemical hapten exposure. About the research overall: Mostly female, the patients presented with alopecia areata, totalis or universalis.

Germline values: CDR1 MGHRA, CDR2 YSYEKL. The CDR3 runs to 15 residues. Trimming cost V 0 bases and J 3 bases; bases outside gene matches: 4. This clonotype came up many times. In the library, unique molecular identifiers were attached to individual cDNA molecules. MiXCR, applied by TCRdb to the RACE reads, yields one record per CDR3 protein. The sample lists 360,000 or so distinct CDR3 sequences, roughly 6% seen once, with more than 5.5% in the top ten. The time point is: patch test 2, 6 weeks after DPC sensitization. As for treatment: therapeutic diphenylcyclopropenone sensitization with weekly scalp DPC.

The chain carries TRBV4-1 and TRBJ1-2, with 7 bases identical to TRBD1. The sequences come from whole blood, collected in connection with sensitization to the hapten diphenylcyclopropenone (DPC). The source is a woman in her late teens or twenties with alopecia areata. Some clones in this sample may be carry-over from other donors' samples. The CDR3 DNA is TGCGCCAGCAGCCAAGAAGGGGGCCCCTACTATGGCTACACCTTC. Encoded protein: CASSQEGGPYYGYTF.